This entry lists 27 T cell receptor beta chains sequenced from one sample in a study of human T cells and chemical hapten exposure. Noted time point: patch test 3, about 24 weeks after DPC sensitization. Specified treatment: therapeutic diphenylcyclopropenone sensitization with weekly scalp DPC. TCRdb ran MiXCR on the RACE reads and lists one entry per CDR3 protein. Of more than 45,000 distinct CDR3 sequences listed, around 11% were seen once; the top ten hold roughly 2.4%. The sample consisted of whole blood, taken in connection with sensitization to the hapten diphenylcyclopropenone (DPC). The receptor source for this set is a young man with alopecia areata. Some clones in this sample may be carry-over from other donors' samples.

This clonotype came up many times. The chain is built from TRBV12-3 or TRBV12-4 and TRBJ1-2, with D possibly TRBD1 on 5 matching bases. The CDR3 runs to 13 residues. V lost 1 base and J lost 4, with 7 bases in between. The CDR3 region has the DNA TGTGCCAGCAGTTTAGGGCAGGGCTATGGCTACACCTTC. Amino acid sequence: CASSLGQGYGYTF.

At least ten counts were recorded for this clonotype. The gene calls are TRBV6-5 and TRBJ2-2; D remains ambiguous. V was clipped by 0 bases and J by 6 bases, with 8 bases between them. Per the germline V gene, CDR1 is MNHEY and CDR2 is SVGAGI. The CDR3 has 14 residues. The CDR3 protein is CASSYSMAPGELFF. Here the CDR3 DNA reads TGTGCCAGCAGTTACTCGATGGCTCCCGGGGAGCTGTTTTTT.

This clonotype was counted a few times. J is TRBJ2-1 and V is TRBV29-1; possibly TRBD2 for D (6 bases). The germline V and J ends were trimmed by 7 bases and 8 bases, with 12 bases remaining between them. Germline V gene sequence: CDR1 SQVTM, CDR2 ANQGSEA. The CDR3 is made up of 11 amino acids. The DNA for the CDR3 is TGCAGCGGAACTAGCAGCGATGAGCAGTTCTTC. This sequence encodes CSGTSSDEQFF.

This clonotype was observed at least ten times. The CDR3 DNA is TGTGCCAGCAGTCTACGGGGAAGTGGGCAGTACTTC. Residues: CASSLRGSGQYF. The gene calls are TRBV28 and TRBJ2-7, with a tentative D call TRBD2 (5 bases). The CDR3 sequence is 12 residues long. CDR1 and CDR2 from the germline V gene are MDHEN and SYDVKM. Trimming took off 5 bases at V and 9 bases at J, with 14 bases between the two ends.

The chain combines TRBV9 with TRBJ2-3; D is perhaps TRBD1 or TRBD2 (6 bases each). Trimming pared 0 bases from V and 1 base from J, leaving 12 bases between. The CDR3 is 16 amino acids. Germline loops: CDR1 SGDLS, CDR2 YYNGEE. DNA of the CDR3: TGTGCCAGCAGCGTAGTACCCGGGGGCGGCACAGATACGCAGTATTTT. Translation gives CASSVVPGGGTDTQYF.

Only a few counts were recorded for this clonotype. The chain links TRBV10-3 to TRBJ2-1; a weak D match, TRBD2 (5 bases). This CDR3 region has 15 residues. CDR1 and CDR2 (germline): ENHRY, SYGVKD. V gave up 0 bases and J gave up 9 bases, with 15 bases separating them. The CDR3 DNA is TGTGCCATCAGTGAGTCGAAGTTTACTGGGAGTGAGCAGTTCTTC. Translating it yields CAISESKFTGSEQFF.

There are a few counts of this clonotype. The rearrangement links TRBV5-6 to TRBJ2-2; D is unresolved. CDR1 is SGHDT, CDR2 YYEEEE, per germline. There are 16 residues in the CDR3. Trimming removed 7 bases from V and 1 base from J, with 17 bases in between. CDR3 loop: CASCLDDHLNTGELFF. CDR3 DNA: TGTGCCAGCTGTTTGGACGATCATTTGAACACCGGGGAGCTGTTTTTT.

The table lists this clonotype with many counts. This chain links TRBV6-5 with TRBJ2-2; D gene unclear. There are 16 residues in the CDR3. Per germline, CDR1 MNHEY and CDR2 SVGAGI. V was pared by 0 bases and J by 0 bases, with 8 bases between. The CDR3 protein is CASSYSILTNTGELFF. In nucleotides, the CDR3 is TGTGCCAGCAGTTACTCCATACTTACGAACACCGGGGAGCTGTTTTTT.

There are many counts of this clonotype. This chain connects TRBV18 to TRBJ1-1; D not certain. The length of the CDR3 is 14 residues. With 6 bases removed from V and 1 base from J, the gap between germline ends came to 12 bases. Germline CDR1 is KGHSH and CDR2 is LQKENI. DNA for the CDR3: TGTGCCAGCTCCGACCCTGCTTGGAACACTGAAGCTTTCTTT. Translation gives CASSDPAWNTEAFF.

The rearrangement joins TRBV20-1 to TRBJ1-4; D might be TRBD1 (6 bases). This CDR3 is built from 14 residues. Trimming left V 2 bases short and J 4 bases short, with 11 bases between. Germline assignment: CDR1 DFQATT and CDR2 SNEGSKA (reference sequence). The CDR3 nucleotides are TGCAGTGCTAGAAAGGGGGGGCATAATGAAAAACTGTTTTTT. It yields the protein CSARKGGHNEKLFF.

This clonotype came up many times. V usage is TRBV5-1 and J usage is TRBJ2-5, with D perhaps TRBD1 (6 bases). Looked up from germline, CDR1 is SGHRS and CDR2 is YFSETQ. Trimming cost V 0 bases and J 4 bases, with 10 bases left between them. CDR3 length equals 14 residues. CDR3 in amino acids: CASSLGSGVETQYF. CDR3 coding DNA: TGCGCCAGCAGCTTGGGGTCAGGGGTAGAGACCCAGTACTTC.

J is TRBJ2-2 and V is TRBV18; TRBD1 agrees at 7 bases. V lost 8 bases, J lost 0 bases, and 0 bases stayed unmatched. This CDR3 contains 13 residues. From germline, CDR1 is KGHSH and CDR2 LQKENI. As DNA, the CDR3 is TGTGCCAGCGGGACAGCGAACACCGGGGAGCTGTTTTTT. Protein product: CASGTANTGELFF.

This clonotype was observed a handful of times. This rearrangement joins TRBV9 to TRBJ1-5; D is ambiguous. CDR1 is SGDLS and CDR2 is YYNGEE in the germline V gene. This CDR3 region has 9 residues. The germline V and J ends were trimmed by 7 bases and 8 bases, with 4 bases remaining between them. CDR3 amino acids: CASGEPQHF. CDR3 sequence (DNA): TGTGCCAGCGGGGAGCCCCAGCATTTT.

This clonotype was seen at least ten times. DNA for the CDR3: TGCGCCAGCAGCTTGGTCCCGATCAGCTCCTACGAGCAGTACTTC. Translated: CASSLVPISSYEQYF. The rearrangement links TRBV5-1 to TRBJ2-7, with D unclear. The CDR3 runs 15 residues. V lost 0 bases and J 0 bases, leaving 10 bases between the germline ends. CDR1 is SGHRS and CDR2 is YFSETQ in the germline V gene.

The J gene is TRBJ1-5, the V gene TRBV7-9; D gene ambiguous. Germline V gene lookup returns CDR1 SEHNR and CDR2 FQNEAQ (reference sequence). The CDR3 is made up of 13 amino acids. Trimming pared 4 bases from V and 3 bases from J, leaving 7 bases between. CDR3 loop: CASSSRLNQPQHF. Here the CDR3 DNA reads TGTGCCAGCAGCTCCCGACTCAATCAGCCCCAGCATTTT. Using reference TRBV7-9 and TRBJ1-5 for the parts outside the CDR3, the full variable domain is DTGVSQNPRHKITKRGQNVTFRCDPISEHNRLYWYRQTLGQGPEFLTYFQNEAQLEKSRLLSDRFSAERPKGSFSTLEIQRTEQGDSAMYLCASSSRLNQPQHFGDGTRLSIL.

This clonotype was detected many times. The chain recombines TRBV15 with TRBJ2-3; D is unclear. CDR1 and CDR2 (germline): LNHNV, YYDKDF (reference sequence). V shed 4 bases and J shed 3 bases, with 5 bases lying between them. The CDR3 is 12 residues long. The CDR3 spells CATSTKTDTQYF. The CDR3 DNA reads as TGTGCCACCAGCACTAAGACAGATACGCAGTATTTT.

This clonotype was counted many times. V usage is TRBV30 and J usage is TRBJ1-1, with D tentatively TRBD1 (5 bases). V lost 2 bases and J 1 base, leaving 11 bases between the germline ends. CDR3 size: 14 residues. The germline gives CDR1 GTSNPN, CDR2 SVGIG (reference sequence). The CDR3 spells CAWSPRGGNTEAFF. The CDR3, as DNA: TGTGCCTGGAGTCCCCGTGGGGGGAACACTGAAGCTTTCTTT. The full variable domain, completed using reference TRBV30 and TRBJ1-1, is SQTIHQWPATLVQPVGSPLSLECTVEGTSNPNLYWYRQAAGRGLQLLFYSVGIGQISSEVPQNLSASRPQDRQFILSSKKLLLSDSGFYLCAWSPRGGNTEAFFGQGTRLTVV.

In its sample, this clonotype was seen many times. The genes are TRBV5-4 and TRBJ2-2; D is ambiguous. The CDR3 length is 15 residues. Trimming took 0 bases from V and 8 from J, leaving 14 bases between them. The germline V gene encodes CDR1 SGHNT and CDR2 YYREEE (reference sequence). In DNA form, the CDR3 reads TGTGCCAGCAGCTTGGACACGTTCCTAGGTGGGGAGCTGTTTTTT. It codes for CASSLDTFLGGELFF.

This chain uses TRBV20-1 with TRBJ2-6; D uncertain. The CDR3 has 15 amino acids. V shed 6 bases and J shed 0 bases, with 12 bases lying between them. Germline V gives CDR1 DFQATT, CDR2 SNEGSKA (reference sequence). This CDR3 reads CSALGVSSGANVLTF. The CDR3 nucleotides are TGCAGTGCCCTCGGTGTAAGCTCTGGGGCCAACGTCCTGACTTTC.

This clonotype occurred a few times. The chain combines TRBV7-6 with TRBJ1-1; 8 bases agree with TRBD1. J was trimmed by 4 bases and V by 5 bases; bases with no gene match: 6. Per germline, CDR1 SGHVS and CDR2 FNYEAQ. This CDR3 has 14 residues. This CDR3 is CASSEQQGGTEAFF. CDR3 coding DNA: TGTGCCAGCAGCGAACAACAGGGGGGCACTGAAGCTTTCTTT.

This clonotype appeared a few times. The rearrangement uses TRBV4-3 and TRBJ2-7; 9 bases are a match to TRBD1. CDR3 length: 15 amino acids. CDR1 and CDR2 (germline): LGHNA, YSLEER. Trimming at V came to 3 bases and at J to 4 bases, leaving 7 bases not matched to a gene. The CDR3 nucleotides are TGCGCCAGCAGCCAGGACAGGGGATTTTCATACGAGCAGTACTTC. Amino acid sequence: CASSQDRGFSYEQYF.

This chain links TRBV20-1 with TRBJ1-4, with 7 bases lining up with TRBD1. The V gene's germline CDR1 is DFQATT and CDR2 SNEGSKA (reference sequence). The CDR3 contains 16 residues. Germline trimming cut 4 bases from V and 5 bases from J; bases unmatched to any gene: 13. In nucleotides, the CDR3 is TGCAGTGCTACCCCGGTAGGGGGCCGTGAAAATGAAAAACTGTTTTTT. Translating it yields CSATPVGGRENEKLFF.

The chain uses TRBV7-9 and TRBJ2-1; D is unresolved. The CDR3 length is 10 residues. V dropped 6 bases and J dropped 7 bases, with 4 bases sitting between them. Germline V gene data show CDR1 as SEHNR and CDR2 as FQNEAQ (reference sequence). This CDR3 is CASSQNEQFF. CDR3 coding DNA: TGTGCCAGCAGTCAAAATGAGCAGTTCTTC.

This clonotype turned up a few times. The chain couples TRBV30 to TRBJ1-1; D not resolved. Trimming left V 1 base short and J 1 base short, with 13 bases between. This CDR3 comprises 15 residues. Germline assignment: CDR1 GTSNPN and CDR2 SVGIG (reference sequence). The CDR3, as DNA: TGTGCCTGGAGTGGGATCCTGGCTAGGAACACTGAAGCTTTCTTT. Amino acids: CAWSGILARNTEAFF.

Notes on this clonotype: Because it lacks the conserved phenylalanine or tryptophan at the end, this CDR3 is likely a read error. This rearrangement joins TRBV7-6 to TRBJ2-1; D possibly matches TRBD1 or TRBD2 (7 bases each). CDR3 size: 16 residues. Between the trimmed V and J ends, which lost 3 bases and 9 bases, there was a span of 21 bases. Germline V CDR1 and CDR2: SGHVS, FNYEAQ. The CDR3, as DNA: TGTGCCAGCAGCTTCTCAACAGGGGAGGGGATCGGTGAGCAGTTCCTC. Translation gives CASSFSTGEGIGEQFL.

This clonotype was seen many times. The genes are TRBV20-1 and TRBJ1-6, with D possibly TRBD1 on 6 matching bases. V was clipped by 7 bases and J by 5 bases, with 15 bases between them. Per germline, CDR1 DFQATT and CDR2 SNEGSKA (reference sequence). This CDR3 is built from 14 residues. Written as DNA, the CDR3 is TGCAGTGGGACTCCCAGGGGAAATAATTCACCCCTCCACTTT. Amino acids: CSGTPRGNNSPLHF.

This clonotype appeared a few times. The CDR3 is CASSSRPAETQYF. The CDR3 DNA follows: TGTGCCAGCAGCTCTCGGCCTGCGGAGACCCAGTACTTC. V is TRBV7-2 and J is TRBJ2-5; D is undetermined. V lost 4 bases to trimming and J lost 5 bases, with 11 bases between them. CDR3 length equals 13 residues. The germline V gene encodes CDR1 SGHTA and CDR2 FQGNSA.